Here is one T cell receptor (beta chain) with its context. V lost 4 bases, J lost 5 bases, and 7 bases stayed unmatched. In germline, CDR1 is SEHNR, CDR2 FQNEAQ (reference sequence). The CDR3 length is 16 residues. These data belong to a study of T-cell memory formation after mild COVID-19. MiXCR was run by TCRdb on the 5' RACE reads, yielding one entry per CDR3 protein. The table lists 300,000 or so distinct CDR3 sequences, 15% to 20% of them singletons. The sequence derives from a man between 18 and 29 years old who had mild COVID-19 (a few samples of this study predate the infection). Cell type and time point are not known. Material for sequencing was PBMCs or a T cell subset sorted from them (not recorded which). The chain links TRBV7-9 to TRBJ2-1, with TRBD2 matching over 11 bases. CDR3 region: CASSSSATSGNNEQFF. DNA of the CDR3: TGTGCCAGCAGCTCGAGCGCGACTAGCGGGAACAATGAGCAGTTCTTC.